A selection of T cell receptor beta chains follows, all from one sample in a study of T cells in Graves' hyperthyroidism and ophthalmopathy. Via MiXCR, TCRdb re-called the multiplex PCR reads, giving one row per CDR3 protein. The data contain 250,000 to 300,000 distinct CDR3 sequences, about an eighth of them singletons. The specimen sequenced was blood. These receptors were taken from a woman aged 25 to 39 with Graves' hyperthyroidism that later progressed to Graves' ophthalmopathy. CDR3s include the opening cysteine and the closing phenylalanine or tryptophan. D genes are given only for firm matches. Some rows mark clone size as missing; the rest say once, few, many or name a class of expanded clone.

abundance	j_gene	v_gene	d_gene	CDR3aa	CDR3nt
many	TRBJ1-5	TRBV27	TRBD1	CASSQQGMSNQPQHF	TGTGCCAGCAGTCAACAGGGGATGAGCAATCAGCCCCAGCATTTT
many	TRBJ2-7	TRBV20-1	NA	CSKSRRQGGYEQYF	TGCAGTAAATCCAGGAGGCAGGGGGGCTACGAGCAGTACTTC
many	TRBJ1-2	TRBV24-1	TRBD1	CATSEDRNYGYTF	TGTGCCACCAGCGAGGACAGGAACTATGGCTACACCTTC
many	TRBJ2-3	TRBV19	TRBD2	CASSTPSAGGGTDTQYF	TGTGCCAGTAGTACCCCTTCCGCGGGAGGTGGCACAGATACGCAGTATTTT
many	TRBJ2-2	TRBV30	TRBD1	CAWSDETGLYTGELFF	TGTGCCTGGAGCGATGAGACAGGGCTATACACCGGGGAGCTGTTTTTT
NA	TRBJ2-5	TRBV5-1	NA	CASRNKGEAQETQYF	TGCGCCAGCAGAAACAAAGGAGAGGCCCAAGAGACCCAGTACTTC
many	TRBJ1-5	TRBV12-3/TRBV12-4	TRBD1	CASSPDRGSNQPQHF	TGTGCCAGCAGTCCAGACAGGGGTAGCAATCAGCCCCAGCATTTT
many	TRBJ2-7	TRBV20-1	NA	CSASSYEQYF	TGCAGTGCTTCTAGCTACGAGCAGTACTTC
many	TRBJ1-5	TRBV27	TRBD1	CASSSGTGSNQPQHF	TGTGCCAGCAGTTCCGGGACAGGGAGCAATCAGCCCCAGCATTTT
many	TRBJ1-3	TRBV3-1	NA	CASSQGPVGNTIYF	TGTGCCAGCAGCCAAGGCCCAGTCGGAAACACCATATATTTT
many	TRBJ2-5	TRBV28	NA	CASSPFGQRETQYF	TGTGCCAGCAGTCCCTTTGGTCAGAGAGAGACCCAGTACTTC
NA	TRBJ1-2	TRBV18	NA	CASSPKENYGYTF	TGTGCCAGCTCACCAAAGGAGAACTATGGCTACACCTTC
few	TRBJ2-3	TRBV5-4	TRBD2	CASSLRSGGVGTQYF	TGTGCCAGCAGCTTGCGTAGCGGGGGAGTGGGTACGCAGTATTTT
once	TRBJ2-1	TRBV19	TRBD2	CASSTGGRNEQFF	TGTGCCAGTAGTACTGGCGGGAGGAATGAGCAGTTCTTC
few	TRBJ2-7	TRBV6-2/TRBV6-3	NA	CASSFGTLNSYGQYF	TGTGCCAGCAGTTTCGGGACACTCAACTCCTACGGGCAGTACTTC
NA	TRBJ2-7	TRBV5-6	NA	CASWTDGYEQYF	TGTGCCAGCTGGACTGACGGATACGAGCAGTACTTC
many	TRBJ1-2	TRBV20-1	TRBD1	CSAMTGEGYGYTF	TGCAGTGCTATGACAGGGGAGGGCTATGGCTACACCTTC
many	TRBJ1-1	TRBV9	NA	CASSTGHVMNTEAFF	TGTGCCAGCAGCACGGGACATGTAATGAACACTGAAGCTTTCTTT
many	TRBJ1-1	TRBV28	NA	CASSLPANTEAFF	TGTGCCAGCAGTTTACCGGCCAACACTGAAGCTTTCTTT
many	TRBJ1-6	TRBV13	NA	CASRPGVNSPLHF	TGTGCCAGCAGGCCAGGGGTTAATTCACCCCTCCACTTT
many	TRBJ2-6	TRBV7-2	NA	CASSFASGANVLTF	TGTGCCAGCAGCTTCGCATCTGGGGCCAACGTCCTGACTTTC
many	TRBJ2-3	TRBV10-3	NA	CAISVAATSTDTQYF	TGTGCCATCAGTGTGGCGGCAACTAGCACAGATACGCAGTATTTT
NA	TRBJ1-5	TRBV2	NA	CASSELYMEDPPQHF	TGTGCCAGCAGTGAATTGTATATGGAGGATCCGCCCCAGCATTTT
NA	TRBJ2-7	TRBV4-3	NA	CASSQDQGAGEQYF	TGCGCCAGCAGCCAAGATCAGGGTGCGGGCGAGCAGTACTTC
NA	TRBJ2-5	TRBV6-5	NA	CASSSLSGTETQYF	TGTGCCAGCAGTTCATTATCTGGGACGGAGACCCAGTACTTC
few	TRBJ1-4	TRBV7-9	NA	CASSSTDRNAEKLFF	TGTGCCAGCAGCTCTACGGACAGAAACGCTGAAAAACTGTTTTTT
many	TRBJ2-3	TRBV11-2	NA	CASSLSAGTLFTDTQYF	TGTGCCAGCAGCTTATCAGCCGGGACTTTGTTCACAGATACGCAGTATTTT
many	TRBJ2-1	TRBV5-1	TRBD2	CASSSDPLAGGPNEQFF	TGCGCCAGCAGCTCTGATCCACTAGCGGGAGGGCCCAATGAGCAGTTCTTC
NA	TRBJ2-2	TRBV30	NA	CAWRGTGELFF	TGTGCCTGGAGGGGGACCGGGGAGCTGTTTTTT
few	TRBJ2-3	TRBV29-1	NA	CSVSNQDTQYF	TGCAGCGTTTCCAACCAAGATACGCAGTATTTT
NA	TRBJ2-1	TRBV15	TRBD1	CATSSSRTGSYNEQFF	TGTGCCACCAGCAGTAGCCGGACAGGGAGTTACAATGAGCAGTTCTTC
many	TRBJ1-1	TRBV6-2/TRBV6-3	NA	CASSYLDGTEAFF	TGTGCCAGCAGTTACCTCGATGGCACTGAAGCTTTCTTT
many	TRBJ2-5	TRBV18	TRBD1	CASSAQGQQETQYF	TGTGCCAGCTCAGCCCAGGGACAGCAAGAGACCCAGTACTTC
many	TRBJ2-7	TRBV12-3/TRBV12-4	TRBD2	CASSLWPSGPSYEQYF	TGTGCCAGCAGTTTATGGCCTAGCGGACCCTCCTACGAGCAGTACTTC